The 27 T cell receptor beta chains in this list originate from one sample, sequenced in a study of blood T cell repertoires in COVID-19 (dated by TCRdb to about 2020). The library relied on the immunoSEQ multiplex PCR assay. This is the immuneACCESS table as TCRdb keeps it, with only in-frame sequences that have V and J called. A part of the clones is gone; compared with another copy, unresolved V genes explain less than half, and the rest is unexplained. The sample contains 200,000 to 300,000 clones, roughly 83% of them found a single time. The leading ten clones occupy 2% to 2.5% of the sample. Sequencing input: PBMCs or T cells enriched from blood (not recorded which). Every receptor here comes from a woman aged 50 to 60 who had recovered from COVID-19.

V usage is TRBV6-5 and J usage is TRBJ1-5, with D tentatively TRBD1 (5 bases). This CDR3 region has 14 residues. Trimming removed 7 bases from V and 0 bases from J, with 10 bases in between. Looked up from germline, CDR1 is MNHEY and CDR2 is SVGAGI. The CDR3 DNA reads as TGTGCCAGCACCAGGGCTCATAGCAATCAGCCCCAGCATTTT. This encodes CASTRAHSNQPQHF.

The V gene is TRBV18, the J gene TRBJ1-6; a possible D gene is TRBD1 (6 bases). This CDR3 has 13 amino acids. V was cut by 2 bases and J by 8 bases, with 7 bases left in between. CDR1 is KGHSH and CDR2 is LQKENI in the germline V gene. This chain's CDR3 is CASSPRQDSPLHF. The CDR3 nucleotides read TGTGCCAGCTCACCAAGACAGGATTCACCCCTCCACTTT.

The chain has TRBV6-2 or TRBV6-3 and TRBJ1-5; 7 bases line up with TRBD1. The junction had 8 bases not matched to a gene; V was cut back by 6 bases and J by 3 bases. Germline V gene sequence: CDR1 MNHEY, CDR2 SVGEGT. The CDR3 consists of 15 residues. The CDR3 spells CASSRQQGINQPQHF. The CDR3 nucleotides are TGTGCCAGCAGCCGCCAACAGGGGATCAATCAGCCCCAGCATTTT.

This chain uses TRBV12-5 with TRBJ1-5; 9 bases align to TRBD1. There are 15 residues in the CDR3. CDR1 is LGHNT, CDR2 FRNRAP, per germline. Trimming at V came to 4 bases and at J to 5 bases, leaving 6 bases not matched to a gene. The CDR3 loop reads CASGSTTGGYQPQHF. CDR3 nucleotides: TGTGCTAGTGGTTCGACAACAGGGGGCTATCAGCCCCAGCATTTT.

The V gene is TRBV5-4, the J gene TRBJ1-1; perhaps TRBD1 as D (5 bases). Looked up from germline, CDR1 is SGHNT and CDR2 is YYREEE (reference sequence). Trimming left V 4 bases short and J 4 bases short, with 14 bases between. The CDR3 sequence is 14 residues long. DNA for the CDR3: TGTGCCAGCAGCCCGCAGGGAGGTGGCACTGAAGCTTTCTTT. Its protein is CASSPQGGGTEAFF.

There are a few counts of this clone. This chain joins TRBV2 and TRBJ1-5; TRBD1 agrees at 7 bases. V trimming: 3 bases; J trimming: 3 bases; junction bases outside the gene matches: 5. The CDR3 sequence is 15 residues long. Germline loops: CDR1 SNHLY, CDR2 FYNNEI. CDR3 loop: CASSDYRGYNQPQHF. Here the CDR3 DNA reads TGTGCCAGCAGTGACTACAGGGGTTACAATCAGCCCCAGCATTTT.

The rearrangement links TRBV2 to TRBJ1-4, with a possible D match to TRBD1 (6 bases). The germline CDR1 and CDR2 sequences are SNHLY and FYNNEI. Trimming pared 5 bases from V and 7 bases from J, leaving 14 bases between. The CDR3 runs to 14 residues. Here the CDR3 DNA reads TGTGCCAGCAGTCCACAGGGTGGGGGTGAAAAACTGTTTTTT. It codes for CASSPQGGGEKLFF.

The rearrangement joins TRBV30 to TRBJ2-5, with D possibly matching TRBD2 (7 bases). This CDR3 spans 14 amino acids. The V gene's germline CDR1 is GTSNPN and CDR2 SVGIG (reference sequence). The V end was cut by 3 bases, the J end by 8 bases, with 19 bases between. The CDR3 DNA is TGTGCCTGGAGAGGATGGGGGGGCGCAGGAACCCAGTACTTC. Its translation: CAWRGWGGAGTQYF.

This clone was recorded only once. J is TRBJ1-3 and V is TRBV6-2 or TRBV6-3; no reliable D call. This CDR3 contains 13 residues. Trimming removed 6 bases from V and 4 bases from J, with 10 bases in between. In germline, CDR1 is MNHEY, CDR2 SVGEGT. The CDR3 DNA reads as TGTGCCAGCAGCCTCCTCTCGGGAAACACCATATATTTT. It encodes CASSLLSGNTIYF.

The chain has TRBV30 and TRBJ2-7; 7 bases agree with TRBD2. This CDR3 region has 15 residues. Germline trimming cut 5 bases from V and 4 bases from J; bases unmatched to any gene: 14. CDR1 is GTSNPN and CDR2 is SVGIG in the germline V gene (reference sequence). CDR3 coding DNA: TGTGCCTGGTGTTCTGGGAGGGGTGGGAATTACGAGCAGTACTTC. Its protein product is CAWCSGRGGNYEQYF. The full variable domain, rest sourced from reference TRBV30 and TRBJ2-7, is SQTIHQWPATLVQPVGSPLSLECTVEGTSNPNLYWYRQAAGRGLQLLFYSVGIGQISSEVPQNLSASRPQDRQFILSSKKLLLSDSGFYLCAWCSGRGGNYEQYFGPGTRLTVT.

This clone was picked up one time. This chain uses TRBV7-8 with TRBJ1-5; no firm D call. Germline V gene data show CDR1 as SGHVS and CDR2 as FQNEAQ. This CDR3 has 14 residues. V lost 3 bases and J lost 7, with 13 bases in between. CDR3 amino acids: CASSLAGFGQPQHF. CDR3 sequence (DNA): TGTGCCAGCAGCTTGGCGGGGTTCGGGCAGCCCCAGCATTTT.

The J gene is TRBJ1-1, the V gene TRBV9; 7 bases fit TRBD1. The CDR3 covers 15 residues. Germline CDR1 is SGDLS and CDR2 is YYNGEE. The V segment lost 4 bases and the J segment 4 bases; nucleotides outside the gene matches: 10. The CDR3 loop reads CASSPWTGDLTEAFF. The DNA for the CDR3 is TGTGCCAGCAGCCCGTGGACAGGCGACCTCACTGAAGCTTTCTTT.

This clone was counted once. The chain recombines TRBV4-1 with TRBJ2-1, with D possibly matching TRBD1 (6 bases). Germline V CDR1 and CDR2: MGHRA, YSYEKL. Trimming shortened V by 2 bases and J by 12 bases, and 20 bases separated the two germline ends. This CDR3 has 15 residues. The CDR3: CASSQLAHTRGWQFF. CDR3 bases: TGCGCCAGCAGCCAATTGGCGCATACCAGGGGTTGGCAGTTCTTC.

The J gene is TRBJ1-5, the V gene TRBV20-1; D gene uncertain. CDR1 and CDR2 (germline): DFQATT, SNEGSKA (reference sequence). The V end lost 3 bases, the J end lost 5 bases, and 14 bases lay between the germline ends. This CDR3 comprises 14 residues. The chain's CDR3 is CSASRGRGDQPQHF. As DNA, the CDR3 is TGCAGTGCTAGTCGGGGAAGAGGTGATCAGCCCCAGCATTTT.

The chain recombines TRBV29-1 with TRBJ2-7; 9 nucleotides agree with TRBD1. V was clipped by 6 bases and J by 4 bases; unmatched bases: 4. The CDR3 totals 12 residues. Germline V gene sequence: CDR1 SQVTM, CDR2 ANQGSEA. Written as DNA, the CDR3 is TGCAGCGTGGGACAGGGACGGTACGAGCAGTACTTC. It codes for CSVGQGRYEQYF.

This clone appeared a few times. The DNA of the CDR3 is TGTGCCAGTAGTATGGGTGACAGGGTCGCAGGCAATCAGCCCCAGCATTTT. Protein sequence: CASSMGDRVAGNQPQHF. The chain carries TRBV19 and TRBJ1-5; 7 bases map to TRBD1. The CDR3 has 17 residues. Losses at the gene ends were 3 bases for V and 2 bases for J; bases not matched to a gene: 10. Per germline, CDR1 LNHDA and CDR2 SQIVND (reference sequence).

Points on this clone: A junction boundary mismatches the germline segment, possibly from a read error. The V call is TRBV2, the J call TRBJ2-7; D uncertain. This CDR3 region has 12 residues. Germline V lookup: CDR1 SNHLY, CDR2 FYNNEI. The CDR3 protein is CASSPDSDEQYF. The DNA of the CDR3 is TGTGCCAGCAGCCCTGACTCCGACGAGCAGTACTTC.

In nucleotides, the CDR3 is TGTGCCAGCTCACCTTGGGCAGCTGTAACCGGGGAGCTGTTTTTT. Residues: CASSPWAAVTGELFF. The chain employs TRBV18 and TRBJ2-2; D gene unclear. V was trimmed by 3 bases and J by 5 bases, leaving 13 bases between them. Germline lookup yields CDR1 KGHSH and CDR2 LQKENI. CDR3 length equals 15 residues.

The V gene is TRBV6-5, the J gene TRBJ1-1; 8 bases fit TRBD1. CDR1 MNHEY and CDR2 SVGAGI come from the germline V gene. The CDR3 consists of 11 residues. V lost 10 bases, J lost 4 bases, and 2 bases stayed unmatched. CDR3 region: CATDRGTEAFF. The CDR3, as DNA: TGTGCCACTGACAGGGGCACTGAAGCTTTCTTT.

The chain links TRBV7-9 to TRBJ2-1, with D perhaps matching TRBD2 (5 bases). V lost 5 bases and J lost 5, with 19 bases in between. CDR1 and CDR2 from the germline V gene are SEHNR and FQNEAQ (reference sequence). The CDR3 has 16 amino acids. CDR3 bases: TGTGCCAGCAGCATATACCTTCCGGACGGGAACAATGAGCAGTTCTTC. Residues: CASSIYLPDGNNEQFF.

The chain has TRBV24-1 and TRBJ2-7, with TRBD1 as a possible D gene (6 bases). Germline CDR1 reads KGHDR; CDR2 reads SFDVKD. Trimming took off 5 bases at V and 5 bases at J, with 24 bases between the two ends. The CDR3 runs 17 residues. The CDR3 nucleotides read TGTGCCACCAGTGGTTACCCCTCGCCGGGACATTCGGACGAGCAGTACTTC. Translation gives CATSGYPSPGHSDEQYF.

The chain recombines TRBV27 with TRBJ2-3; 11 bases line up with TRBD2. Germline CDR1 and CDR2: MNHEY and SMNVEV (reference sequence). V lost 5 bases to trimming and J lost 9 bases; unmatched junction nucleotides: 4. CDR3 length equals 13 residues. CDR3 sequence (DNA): TGTGCCAGCAGTCTAGCGGGGGGCATGACGCAGTATTTT. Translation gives CASSLAGGMTQYF.

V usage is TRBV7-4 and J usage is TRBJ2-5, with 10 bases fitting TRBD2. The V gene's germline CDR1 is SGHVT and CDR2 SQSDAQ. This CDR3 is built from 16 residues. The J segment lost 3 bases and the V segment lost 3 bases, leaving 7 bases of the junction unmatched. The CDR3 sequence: CASSFSSGRKEETQYF. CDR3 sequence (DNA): TGTGCCAGCAGCTTTTCTAGCGGGAGAAAGGAAGAGACCCAGTACTTC.

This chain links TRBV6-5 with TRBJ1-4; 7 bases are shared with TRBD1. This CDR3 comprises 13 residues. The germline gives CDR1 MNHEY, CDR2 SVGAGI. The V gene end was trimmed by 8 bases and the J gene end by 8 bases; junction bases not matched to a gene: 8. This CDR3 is CASADRVGEKLFF. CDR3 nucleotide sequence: TGTGCCAGCGCTGACAGGGTTGGAGAAAAACTGTTTTTT.

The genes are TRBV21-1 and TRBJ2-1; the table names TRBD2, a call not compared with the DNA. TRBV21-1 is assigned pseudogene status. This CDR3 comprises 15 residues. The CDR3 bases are TGTGCCAGCAGCAAAGGACTAGCGGGAGGGAATGAGCAGTTCTTC. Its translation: CASSKGLAGGNEQFF.

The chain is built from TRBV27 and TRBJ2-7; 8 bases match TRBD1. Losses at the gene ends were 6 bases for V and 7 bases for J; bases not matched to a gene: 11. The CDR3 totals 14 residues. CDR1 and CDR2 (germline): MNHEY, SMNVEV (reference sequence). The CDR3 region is CASSGQGAVGEQYF. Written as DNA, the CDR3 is TGTGCCAGCAGCGGGCAGGGGGCAGTTGGGGAGCAGTACTTC.

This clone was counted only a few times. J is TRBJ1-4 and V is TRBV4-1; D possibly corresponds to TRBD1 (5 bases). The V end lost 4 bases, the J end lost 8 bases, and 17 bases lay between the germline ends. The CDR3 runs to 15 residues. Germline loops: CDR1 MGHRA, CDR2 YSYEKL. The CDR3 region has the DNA TGCGCCAGCAGCCCTACCGGCCTGCGGGGGGAAAAACTGTTTTTT. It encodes CASSPTGLRGEKLFF.